Each of the 9 T cell receptor beta chains below was sequenced from the same sample in a study of blood T cell repertoires in acute mononucleosis (TCRdb year 2020). What the time point label conveys for this sample: acute infectious mononucleosis, at clinical presentation within 2 weeks of symptom onset (visit 1). Points the paper makes about the study in general: Both chains appeared to be involved in GLC-BM selection, with public TCRbeta motifs on BV14-BJ2 and BV20-BJ1 being observed alongside a TCRalpha motif on AV5-AJ31.

The library was generated by the immunoSEQ multiplex PCR assay. TCRdb took this table from immuneACCESS and kept in-frame rearrangements with V and J called. Such tables lack part of the clones; where checked against another copy, unresolved V genes explain under half of the gap, and the rest is unexplained. The sample profile shows over 2,000 clones; about two thirds of them were found once. The top ten clonotypes cover around 51% of the sample. The input for sequencing was EBV GLC epitope tetramer+ CD8+ T cells sorted from PBMCs, taken during acute infectious mononucleosis. The label giving this sample's cell subset or site can be read as: CD8 T cells binding tetramer with EBV BMLF1 280-288 peptide (GLC-BM). The receptors originated from a woman between 18 and 29 years old with infectious mononucleosis caused by EBV.

This clone has ten or more counts. The chain couples TRBV11-2 to TRBJ2-7; perhaps D is TRBD1 or TRBD2 (5 bases each). The V and J ends lost 2 bases and 2 bases respectively, with 13 bases between them. The CDR3 consists of 15 residues. CDR1 SGHAT and CDR2 FQNNGV come from the germline V gene. The CDR3 protein is CASSLTQGPTYEQYF. CDR3 in DNA: TGTGCCAGCAGCTTAACGCAGGGACCAACCTACGAGCAGTACTTC.

With respect to this clone: A read error is the likely source, as a far larger clone sits one nucleotide away. At the DNA level, this CDR3 is encoded by other sequences in the same sample as well. CDR3 in amino acids: CASSPPGLKPGELFF. CDR3 DNA sequence: TGTGCCAGCAGCCCGCCGGGTCTAAAACCCGGGGAGCTGTTTTTT. The chain couples TRBV27 to TRBJ2-2; D remains unclear. Germline CDR1 reads MNHEY; CDR2 reads SMNVEV (reference sequence). V was shortened by 6 bases and J by 6 bases, with 17 bases between the two germline ends. The CDR3 consists of 15 residues.

CDR3 sequence (DNA): TGTGCCAGCAGCTTAGCTTGGGTAGCGGGGGGAAACGAGCAGTACTTC. Translation: CASSLAWVAGGNEQYF. V gene TRBV5-5 combines with J gene TRBJ2-7; 10 positions match TRBD2. Germline CDR1 SGHKS, CDR2 YYEKEE (reference sequence). V dropped 2 bases and J dropped 5; count of bases not matched to a gene: 10. The CDR3 extends over 16 amino acids. The full variable domain, in which reference TRBV5-5 and TRBJ2-7 provide the parts outside the CDR3, is DAGVTQSPTHLIKTRGQQVTLRCSPISGHKSVSWYQQVLGQGPQFIFQYYEKEERGRGNFPDRFSARQFPNYSSELNVNALLLGDSALYLCASSLAWVAGGNEQYFGPGTRLTVT.

This clone turned up a few times. The chain combines TRBV7-2 with TRBJ1-4, with TRBD1 matching 11 bases. The V gene's germline CDR1 is SGHTA and CDR2 FQGNSA. The V segment lost 5 bases and the J segment 0 bases; nucleotides outside the gene matches: 5. The CDR3 has 17 amino acids. CDR3 amino acids: CASSPWDRGATNEKLFF. The CDR3, as DNA: TGTGCCAGCAGCCCGTGGGACAGGGGGGCAACTAATGAAAAACTGTTTTTT.

This clone was seen a handful of times. The V and J genes are TRBV4-1 and TRBJ2-5; D is undetermined. The germline V gene has CDR1 MGHRA and CDR2 YSYEKL. Trimming cost V 0 bases and J 4 bases, with 6 bases left between them. CDR3 length: 13 residues. The CDR3 DNA is TGCGCCAGCAGCCAAGAGCAGCCAGAGACCCAGTACTTC. Its protein product is CASSQEQPETQYF.

This rearrangement joins TRBV7-6 to TRBJ1-6; 10 bases are shared with TRBD1. Germline lookup yields CDR1 SGHVS and CDR2 FNYEAQ. The CDR3 spans 16 residues. J was trimmed by 14 bases and V by 5 bases; bases with no gene match: 15. The CDR3 loop reads CASSQGTGEVQFTLHF. The CDR3 region has the DNA TGTGCCAGCAGCCAGGGGACAGGGGAGGTCCAATTCACCCTCCACTTT.

About this clone itself: This likely stems from a read error, as it lies one base from a far larger clone. J is TRBJ2-7 and V is TRBV29-1; no clear D. The CDR3 runs 11 residues. The germline gives CDR1 SQVTM, CDR2 ANQGSEA. CDR3 residues: CSVWVWNERYF. In nucleotides, the CDR3 is TGCAGCGTTTGGGTCTGGAACGAGCGGTACTTC.

V gene TRBV21-1 combines with J gene TRBJ1-6. TRBV21-1 is deemed a pseudogene. CDR3 length equals 15 residues. CDR3 sequence (DNA): TGTGCCAGCAGCGCAAGTCCGGGCCCGGCTTCACCCCTCCACTTT. This codes for CASSASPGPASPLHF.

This clone was seen ten or more times. The V and J genes are TRBV12-5 and TRBJ2-1; D is possibly TRBD1 (5 bases). Trimming stripped 7 bases from V and 6 bases from J, with 19 bases between. The germline gives CDR1 LGHNT, CDR2 FRNRAP. The CDR3 extends over 15 amino acids. The CDR3 nucleotides are TGTGCTAGTGTCCATGAGGCAGGGTTAGCCAATGAGCAGTTCTTC. Amino acids: CASVHEAGLANEQFF.